Ten or more counts support the clone carrying this TCR beta chain. One entry per CDR3 protein results from TCRdb running MiXCR on the PCR reads. The sample carries about 40,000 distinct CDR3 sequences, 15% to 20% recorded once. This sample stems from a study of molecular identifiers for immune sequencing clone quantification. Naive CD8 T cells, phenotype CD8+CD4-CCR7+CD45RA+, were sorted. The CDR3 consists of 18 residues. The germline V gene encodes CDR1 SGHVS and CDR2 FQNEAQ. The germline V and J ends were trimmed by 2 bases and 3 bases, with 23 bases remaining between them. This sequence joins TRBV7-8 and TRBJ2-7, with D unresolved. Sequencing was done on a sample of naive CD8+ T cells from blood, with Jurkat cell RNA spiked in. Sample subset: FACS-sorted CD8+CD4-CCR7+CD45RA+ naive T cells. This receptor was taken from a human donor in good health. Some libraries in this study had Jurkat cell RNA spiked in. CDR3: CASSLQVGRRHDVYEQYF. The CDR3 DNA sequence: TGTGCCAGCAGCTTACAGGTGGGCCGGAGACATGATGTCTACGAGCAGTACTTC.